This passage covers 14 T cell receptor beta chains from one sample sequenced in a study of shared clonotypes between healthy human individuals. Sequencing was performed with immunoSEQ multiplex PCR; in TCRdb, only in-frame clones are kept and a portion is missing. The sample carries about 2,500,000 clones, around 94% recorded once. Sequencing was performed on naive CD4+ T cells sorted from blood. The subset was: CD45RA+ positively selected. The receptors were sampled from a man between 18 and 35 years old in good health.

The chain has TRBV27 and TRBJ1-5; D is perhaps TRBD1 (6 bases). Germline assignment: CDR1 MNHEY and CDR2 SMNVEV (reference sequence). The CDR3 covers 16 residues. The germline V and J ends were trimmed by 8 bases and 0 bases, with 17 bases remaining between them. CDR3 coding DNA: TGTGCCAGCCGGGACAAGGGCCAATATAGCAATCAGCCCCAGCATTTT. Translated, it gives CASRDKGQYSNQPQHF.

This clone was detected once. This chain uses TRBV27 with TRBJ1-1, with unresolved D. The CDR3 contains 13 residues. With 6 bases removed from V and 0 bases from J, the gap between germline ends came to 8 bases. Germline CDR1 and CDR2: MNHEY and SMNVEV (reference sequence). CDR3 protein: CASRQQLNTEAFF. The CDR3 nucleotides are TGTGCCAGCAGGCAACAGTTGAACACTGAAGCTTTCTTT.

V is TRBV6-1 and J is TRBJ2-1; D possibly corresponds to TRBD1 (5 bases). V was trimmed by 2 bases and J by 4 bases, leaving 12 bases between them. The CDR3 sequence is 15 residues long. The germline gives CDR1 MNHNS, CDR2 SASEGT. The CDR3 region is CASSEQTGAYNEQFF. CDR3 bases: TGTGCCAGCAGTGAACAAACAGGAGCTTACAATGAGCAGTTCTTC.

The V call is TRBV5-6, the J call TRBJ2-3; 8 nucleotides agree with TRBD2. The CDR3 runs 17 residues. The V gene's germline CDR1 is SGHDT and CDR2 YYEEEE. Losses at the gene ends were 3 bases for V and 5 bases for J; bases not matched to a gene: 14. The chain's CDR3 is CASSSSGGEGREDTQYF. In DNA form, the CDR3 reads TGTGCCAGCAGCTCGTCCGGGGGGGAGGGCCGTGAAGATACGCAGTATTTT.

V gene TRBV7-2 combines with J gene TRBJ2-3, with TRBD2 matching 7 bases. The CDR3 totals 17 residues. The V and J ends lost 1 base and 5 bases, in that order; junction bases with no gene match: 12. The germline V gene has CDR1 SGHTA and CDR2 FQGNSA. CDR3 residues: CASSLVLGGGPRDTQYF. CDR3 DNA: TGTGCCAGCAGCTTAGTTTTGGGGGGAGGGCCAAGAGATACGCAGTATTTT.

The rearrangement links TRBV27 to TRBJ2-7; D unresolved. The V and J ends lost 2 bases and 2 bases respectively, with 10 bases between them. CDR1 and CDR2 (germline): MNHEY, SMNVEV (reference sequence). The CDR3 consists of 14 residues. The CDR3 spells CASSLKGSTYEQYF. Here the CDR3 DNA reads TGTGCCAGCAGTTTAAAGGGTTCAACCTACGAGCAGTACTTC.

The V call is TRBV6-5, the J call TRBJ1-2; TRBD1 aligns across 8 bases. Germline lookup yields CDR1 MNHEY and CDR2 SVGAGI. CDR3 length: 14 amino acids. V was pared by 2 bases and J by 4 bases, with 3 bases of the junction left unmatched. CDR3 protein: CASSYLDRGYGYTF. CDR3 DNA: TGTGCCAGCAGTTACCTTGACAGGGGCTATGGCTACACCTTC.

The V call is TRBV7-9, the J call TRBJ2-7; TRBD2 matches 7 bases. CDR3 length: 16 residues. Trimming cost V 1 base and J 4 bases; bases outside gene matches: 10. From germline, CDR1 is SEHNR and CDR2 FQNEAQ (reference sequence). As DNA, the CDR3 is TGTGCCAGCAGCTTAGAGGGAGGGCGGCGGGGTTACGAGCAGTACTTC. Its translation: CASSLEGGRRGYEQYF.

About this clone itself: The sample holds other DNA sequences that translate to the same CDR3. The V gene is TRBV9, the J gene TRBJ1-2; D uncertain. This CDR3 contains 15 residues. CDR1 SGDLS and CDR2 YYNGEE come from the germline V gene. Trimming removed 0 bases at V and 0 bases at J, with 9 bases between. In nucleotides, the CDR3 is TGTGCCAGCAGCGTAGCAGCAGGAGCTAACTATGGCTACACCTTC. Encoded protein: CASSVAAGANYGYTF.

This clone was counted once. This chain joins TRBV11-2 and TRBJ2-3; 11 positions agree with TRBD1. The CDR3 totals 16 residues. J was trimmed by 4 bases and V by 7 bases; bases with no gene match: 10. CDR1 SGHAT and CDR2 FQNNGV come from the germline V gene. CDR3: CASNPVGTGGADTQYF. CDR3 DNA sequence: TGTGCCAGCAACCCGGTGGGGACAGGGGGAGCAGATACGCAGTATTTT.

This clone occurred once. The chain recombines TRBV2 with TRBJ2-5, with no clear D. The CDR3 sequence is 14 residues long. Trimming removed 5 bases at V and 1 base at J, with 11 bases between. The germline CDR1 and CDR2 sequences are SNHLY and FYNNEI. The CDR3 nucleotides are TGTGCCAGCAGTATGGGCCGCGTCCAAGAGACCCAGTACTTC. Its protein product is CASSMGRVQETQYF.

The V gene is TRBV11-2, the J gene TRBJ2-5, with D unclear. Germline values: CDR1 SGHAT, CDR2 FQNNGV. The length of the CDR3 is 14 residues. Trimming removed 1 base from V and 4 bases from J, with 10 bases in between. The CDR3 loop reads CASSLGPQGETQYF. CDR3 coding DNA: TGTGCCAGCAGCTTAGGGCCACAAGGAGAGACCCAGTACTTC.

V gene TRBV11-2 combines with J gene TRBJ1-4, with 9 bases lining up with TRBD1. The CDR3 extends over 14 amino acids. Trimming cost V 3 bases and J 7 bases; bases outside gene matches: 3. Germline V gene lookup returns CDR1 SGHAT and CDR2 FQNNGV. CDR3 loop: CASSFGQGLEKLFF. The DNA for the CDR3 is TGTGCCAGCAGCTTCGGACAGGGGCTTGAAAAACTGTTTTTT.

V gene TRBV7-9 combines with J gene TRBJ2-3; no definite D call. The CDR3 loop spans 14 amino acids. V lost 7 bases and J 0 bases, leaving 11 bases between the germline ends. The germline V gene encodes CDR1 SEHNR and CDR2 FQNEAQ (reference sequence). As DNA, the CDR3 is TGTGCCAGCACCGATAAAACTAGCACAGATACGCAGTATTTT. It encodes CASTDKTSTDTQYF. Using reference TRBV7-9 and TRBJ2-3 for the parts outside the CDR3, the full variable domain is DTGVSQNPRHKITKRGQNVTFRCDPISEHNRLYWYRQTLGQGPEFLTYFQNEAQLEKSRLLSDRFSAERPKGSFSTLEIQRTEQGDSAMYLCASTDKTSTDTQYFGPGTRLTVL.